Shown below are 18 T cell receptor beta chains from a single sample sequenced in a study of blood T cell repertoires in COVID-19. Method: immunoSEQ multiplex PCR; TCRdb's copy keeps in-frame clones and lacks some. The sample includes 100,000 to 150,000 clones, 80% of them seen just once. Source material: peripheral blood. The receptors derive from a human donor in a cohort sampled during active COVID-19.

The chain joins TRBV19 to TRBJ2-6; D uncertain. The germline gives CDR1 LNHDA, CDR2 SQIVND (reference sequence). The CDR3 has 16 residues. The ends were cut back, 1 base at V and 4 bases at J, with 11 bases in the middle. CDR3 coding DNA: TGTGCCAGTAGTATAGTTAAGCTTTCGGGGGCCAACGTCCTGACTTTC. Its protein is CASSIVKLSGANVLTF.

The chain has TRBV28 and TRBJ1-2; D gene uncertain. CDR1 MDHEN and CDR2 SYDVKM come from the germline V gene. Trimming took 6 bases from V and 6 from J, leaving 23 bases between them. The CDR3 runs 16 residues. The CDR3 reads CASSPSGRGPFHGYTF. The CDR3 nucleotides read TGTGCCAGCAGCCCCTCCGGCCGAGGCCCATTTCATGGCTACACCTTC.

The genes are TRBV5-8 and TRBJ2-1; a weak D match, TRBD2 (6 bases). Looked up from germline, CDR1 is SGHTS and CDR2 is YDEGEE. Trimming stripped 1 base from V and 12 bases from J, with 8 bases between. CDR3 length: 11 amino acids. The CDR3 DNA follows: TGTGCCAGCAGCTTGTTGGGAGGGCAGTTCTTC. Translating it yields CASSLLGGQFF.

The genes are TRBV7-3 and TRBJ2-5, with TRBD2 matching over 7 bases. Germline values: CDR1 SGHTA, CDR2 FQGTGA. Unmatched junction bases numbered 4, after V lost 4 bases and J lost 5 bases. The CDR3 runs to 13 residues. CDR3 sequence: CASSSTSVETQYF. The DNA of the CDR3 is TGTGCCAGCAGCTCCACTAGCGTCGAGACCCAGTACTTC. Combining the CDR3 with reference TRBV7-3 and TRBJ2-5 gives the whole variable domain GAGVSQTPSNKVTEKGKYVELRCDPISGHTALYWYRQSLGQGPEFLIYFQGTGAADDSGLPNDRFFAVRPEGSVSTLKIQRTERGDSAVYLCASSSTSVETQYFGPGTRLLVL.

The J gene is TRBJ1-1, the V gene TRBV18, with a weak D call TRBD1 (6 bases). Germline loops: CDR1 KGHSH, CDR2 LQKENI. Trimming cost V 3 bases and J 1 base, with 12 bases left between them. CDR3 length equals 15 residues. The CDR3 nucleotides are TGTGCCAGCTCACCCCTGGGGGGGCCGAACACTGAAGCTTTCTTT. Translated: CASSPLGGPNTEAFF.

The chain joins TRBV3-1 (or the pseudogene TRBV3-2) to TRBJ2-1; 7 nucleotides align to TRBD2. The germline gives CDR1 LGHDT, CDR2 YNNKEL (reference sequence). This CDR3 is 15 amino acids long. V lost 2 bases and J lost 2; bases outside the gene matches: 3. The chain's CDR3 is CASSQYGTTYNEQFF. Written as DNA, the CDR3 is TGTGCCAGCAGCCAATATGGGACTACCTACAATGAGCAGTTCTTC.

This rearrangement joins TRBV28 to TRBJ1-2; no clear D. CDR3 length equals 11 residues. V was cut by 2 bases and J by 7 bases, with 5 bases left in between. Per the germline V gene, CDR1 is MDHEN and CDR2 is SYDVKM. CDR3 residues: CASSLAAGYTF. The CDR3 DNA follows: TGTGCCAGCAGTTTAGCGGCTGGCTACACCTTC.

This clone was recorded once. The chain couples TRBV24-1 to TRBJ2-5; 11 bases are shared with TRBD1. J lost 1 base, V lost 2 bases, and 5 bases had no gene match. This CDR3 spans 17 amino acids. CDR1 is KGHDR and CDR2 is SFDVKD in the germline V gene. The CDR3 nucleotides read TGTGCCACCAGTGATTCCGGGACAGGGGGTTTCCAAGAGACCCAGTACTTC. Its protein product is CATSDSGTGGFQETQYF.

The CDR3 region is CASSYNRVGEQYF. The CDR3 DNA is TGTGCCAGCAGTTACAACAGGGTAGGCGAGCAGTACTTC. The V call is TRBV6-2 or TRBV6-3, the J call TRBJ2-7, with a possible D match to TRBD1 (6 bases). CDR1 MNHEY and CDR2 SVGEGT come from the germline V gene. The CDR3 runs to 13 residues. V was shortened by 2 bases and J by 6 bases, with 11 bases between the two germline ends.

The V and J genes are TRBV7-9 and TRBJ1-2; D is uncertain. Trimming left V 0 bases short and J 2 bases short, with 13 bases between. The CDR3 length is 16 residues. Germline V CDR1 and CDR2: SEHNR, FQNEAQ (reference sequence). For the CDR3, the DNA is TGTGCCAGCAGCTTAGCGCTTACGCAGGCGAACTATGGCTACACCTTC. Amino acids: CASSLALTQANYGYTF.

The chain links TRBV27 to TRBJ2-5, with 9 positions matching TRBD1. The germline CDR1 and CDR2 sequences are MNHEY and SMNVEV (reference sequence). J was trimmed by 5 bases and V by 5 bases; bases with no gene match: 3. The CDR3 contains 13 residues. The CDR3 DNA is TGTGCCAGCAGTCCCGGGACAGGGGAGACCCAGTACTTC. Protein: CASSPGTGETQYF.

The J gene is TRBJ2-3, the V gene TRBV7-2, with 14 bases fitting TRBD2. After removal of 4 bases from V and 5 bases from J, the junction contained 11 bases not matched to a gene. This CDR3 comprises 18 residues. Germline-derived CDR1 and CDR2 are SGHTA and FQGNSA. This CDR3 reads CASSWFTGTSGSIDTQYF. For the CDR3, the DNA is TGTGCCAGCAGCTGGTTCACCGGGACTAGCGGGAGTATAGATACGCAGTATTTT. The entire variable domain, with the rest obtained from reference TRBV7-2 and TRBJ2-3, is as follows: GAGVSQSPSNKVTEKGKDVELRCDPISGHTALYWYRQSLGQGLEFLIYFQGNSAPDKSGLPSDRFSAERTGGSVSTLTIQRTQQEDSAVYLCASSWFTGTSGSIDTQYFGPGTRLTVL.

CDR3 nucleotides: TGTGCCAGCAGTGGTAAATCCTACGAGCAGTACTTC. Translating gives CASSGKSYEQYF. This chain uses TRBV2 with TRBJ2-7; D is uncertain. Per the germline V gene, CDR1 is SNHLY and CDR2 is FYNNEI. This CDR3 region has 12 residues. Trimming left V 4 bases short and J 1 base short, with 5 bases between.

This chain joins TRBV3-1 (or the pseudogene TRBV3-2) and TRBJ1-1; D gene ambiguous. The V end lost 0 bases, the J end lost 8 bases, and 13 bases lay between the germline ends. Germline CDR1 reads LGHDT; CDR2 reads YNNKEL (reference sequence). The CDR3 totals 14 residues. The CDR3 nucleotides are TGTGCCAGCAGCCAAGATACGGAGGATGCCGAAGCTTTCTTT. Its translation: CASSQDTEDAEAFF.

This chain uses TRBV10-2 with TRBJ2-1, with D possibly TRBD2 on 5 matching bases. Trimming removed 4 bases from V and 7 bases from J, with 17 bases in between. Germline CDR1 and CDR2: WSHSY and SAAADI. CDR3 length: 15 amino acids. The CDR3 DNA sequence: TGCGCCAGCAGTGTGGCGCTAGCAGGATGGAATGAGCAGTTCTTC. Encoded protein: CASSVALAGWNEQFF.

This chain links TRBV7-9 with TRBJ2-5, with D possibly TRBD1 on 5 matching bases. Trimming left V 1 base short and J 1 base short, with 13 bases between. The germline V gene has CDR1 SEHNR and CDR2 FQNEAQ (reference sequence). This CDR3 contains 16 residues. The CDR3 reads CASSLVLTDFQETQYF. The CDR3 region has the DNA TGTGCCAGCAGCTTAGTTTTGACAGATTTCCAAGAGACCCAGTACTTC.

As concerns this clone: The junction departs from the called germline gene at one end, perhaps through a read error. The J gene is TRBJ1-1, the V gene TRBV18, with TRBD1 identical over 9 bases. Germline CDR1 reads KGHSH; CDR2 reads LQKENI. The CDR3 runs 13 residues. The CDR3 DNA follows: TGTGCCAGCTCCTCCACAGGGGGCGGGGAAGTTTTCTTT. This encodes CASSSTGGGEVFF.

This chain joins TRBV9 and TRBJ1-1; D is perhaps TRBD1 (5 bases). V gave up 3 bases and J gave up 1 base, with 10 bases separating them. The CDR3 totals 14 residues. Germline V CDR1 and CDR2: SGDLS, YYNGEE. Written as DNA, the CDR3 is TGTGCCAGCAGCGACGACAGACCGAACACTGAAGCTTTCTTT. Protein product: CASSDDRPNTEAFF. Variable domain in full (rest from reference TRBV9 and TRBJ1-1): DSGVTQTPKHLITATGQRVTLRCSPRSGDLSVYWYQQSLDQGLQFLIQYYNGEERAKGNILERFSAQQFPDLHSELNLSSLELGDSALYFCASSDDRPNTEAFFGQGTRLTVV.